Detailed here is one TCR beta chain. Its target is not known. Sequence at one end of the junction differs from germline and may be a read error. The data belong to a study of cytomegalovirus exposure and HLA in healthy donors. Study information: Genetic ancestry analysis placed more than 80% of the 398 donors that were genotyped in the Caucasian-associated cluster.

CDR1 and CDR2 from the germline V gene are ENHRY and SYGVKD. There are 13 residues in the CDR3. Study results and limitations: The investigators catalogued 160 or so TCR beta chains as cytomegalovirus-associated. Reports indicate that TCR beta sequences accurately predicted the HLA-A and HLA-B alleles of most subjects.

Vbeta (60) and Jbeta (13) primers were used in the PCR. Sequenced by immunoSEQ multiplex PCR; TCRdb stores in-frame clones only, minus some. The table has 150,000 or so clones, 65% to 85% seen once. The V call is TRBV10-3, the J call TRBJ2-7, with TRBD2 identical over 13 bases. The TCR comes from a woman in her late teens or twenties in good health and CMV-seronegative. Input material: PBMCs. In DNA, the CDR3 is TGTGCCATCAGTGCCTCTGGGACTAGCGGGGTCGTATTC. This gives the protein CAISASGTSGVVF.